Listed here are 12 T cell receptor beta chains from one sample, sequenced in a study of breast tumors, draining lymph nodes, adjacent tissues. TCRdb re-derived calls from the multiplex PCR reads in MiXCR, one entry per CDR3 protein. The table has about 12,000 distinct CDR3 sequences, 55% to 75% seen once. Sequencing used tumor-adjacent breast tissue. Receptors were obtained from a female donor with breast cancer. Some clones in this sample may be carry-over from other donors' samples.

The rearrangement uses TRBV6-2 or TRBV6-3 and TRBJ1-5; 8 bases fit TRBD1. Germline V gene lookup returns CDR1 MNHEY and CDR2 SVGEGT. The ends lost 6 bases at V and 2 bases at J; junction bases unmatched: 6. The CDR3 is 15 amino acids. In DNA form, the CDR3 reads TGTGCCAGCAGCTTCGGACAGGGTCGCAATCAGCCCCAGCATTTT. Translation gives CASSFGQGRNQPQHF.

The chain joins TRBV6-4 to TRBJ2-3; 14 nucleotides align to TRBD2. Germline assignment: CDR1 MRHNA and CDR2 SNTAGT. Losses at the gene ends were 3 bases for V and 5 bases for J; bases not matched to a gene: 10. The CDR3 is 18 residues long. CDR3 protein: CASSEVTSGRGRGDTQYF. In nucleotides, the CDR3 is TGTGCCAGCAGTGAGGTGACTAGCGGGAGGGGCAGGGGAGATACGCAGTATTTT.

By sample share, this clonotype is medium-sized. The chain is built from TRBV11-3 and TRBJ2-7; a possible D gene is TRBD2 (6 bases). This CDR3 is 13 amino acids long. V lost 3 bases, J lost 6 bases, and 12 bases lay in between. Germline lookup yields CDR1 SGHNT and CDR2 YENEEA. In nucleotides, the CDR3 is TGTGCCAGCAGCTTGGAGGGAGCGGGCGAGCAGTACTTC. Protein: CASSLEGAGEQYF.

This clonotype was seen only once. The chain recombines TRBV7-9 with TRBJ2-1; 9 bases are a match to TRBD1. This CDR3 comprises 17 residues. V lost 7 bases to trimming and J lost 8 bases; unmatched junction nucleotides: 18. Germline CDR1 reads SEHNR; CDR2 reads FQNEAQ (reference sequence). The CDR3 nucleotides are TGTGCCAGCAACTCCCTGACCCGGGACAGGGTAGGCGATGAGCAGTTCTTC. This codes for CASNSLTRDRVGDEQFF.

The J gene is TRBJ2-1, the V gene TRBV6-2 or TRBV6-3, with 7 bases matching TRBD1. CDR1 MNHEY and CDR2 SVGEGT come from the germline V gene. The CDR3 sequence is 17 residues long. V shed 6 bases and J 4 bases; nucleotides not matched to a gene: 15. CDR3 protein: CASRDQTGSHYYNEQFF. DNA for the CDR3: TGTGCCAGCAGGGACCAGACAGGGTCTCATTATTACAATGAGCAGTTCTTC.

As regards this clonotype: A read error may explain this, as a much larger clone is one base away. CDR3 residues: CASRSGSGGTQYF. Here the CDR3 DNA reads TGTGCCAGCAGAAGCGGGTCAGGAGGTACGCAGTATTTT. The chain couples TRBV28 to TRBJ2-3; perhaps TRBD2 as D (6 bases). Germline V CDR1 and CDR2: MDHEN, SYDVKM. The ends were cut back, 6 bases at V and 8 bases at J, with 15 bases in the middle. The CDR3 is 13 residues long.

CDR3 amino acids: CASSRGKTGTGYTF. The CDR3 bases are TGTGCCAGCAGTCGGGGAAAGACAGGGACTGGCTACACCTTC. This chain uses TRBV5-6 with TRBJ1-2; 7 nucleotides align to TRBD1. Germline loops: CDR1 SGHDT, CDR2 YYEEEE. The CDR3 is 14 amino acids. The V and J ends lost 5 bases and 7 bases, in that order; junction bases with no gene match: 11.

V gene TRBV12-3 or TRBV12-4 combines with J gene TRBJ2-7; tentative D call: TRBD2 (5 bases). V lost 4 bases and J 7 bases, leaving 17 bases between the germline ends. The CDR3 runs to 14 residues. CDR3 coding DNA: TGTGCCAGCAGTTCCTTGGGAGAGGCCCGAGAGCAGTACTTC. Residues: CASSSLGEAREQYF.

Details on this clonotype: At one end, the junction sequence differs from germline, possibly due to a read error. The V gene is TRBV7-8, the J gene TRBJ2-7; 8 bases fit TRBD1. Germline V gene lookup returns CDR1 SGHVS and CDR2 FQNEAQ. The CDR3 is made up of 13 amino acids. This CDR3 reads CASGLEAGGGQYF. The CDR3 DNA sequence: TGTGCCAGCGGCTTAGAAGCAGGGGGCGGGCAGTACTTC.

The table lists this clonotype with many counts. V usage is TRBV9 and J usage is TRBJ2-3; D may be TRBD1 (6 bases). The V end lost 0 bases, the J end lost 1 base, and 12 bases lay between the germline ends. Germline V gives CDR1 SGDLS, CDR2 YYNGEE. The CDR3 covers 16 residues. CDR3 sequence reads: CASSVGHAGGTDTQYF. The CDR3 DNA reads TGTGCCAGCAGCGTAGGTCATGCAGGGGGCACAGATACGCAGTATTTT.

The CDR3 loop reads CASTRGRAGEQYF. In nucleotides, the CDR3 is TGTGCCAGCACTCGGGGGAGGGCGGGGGAGCAGTACTTC. The rearrangement links TRBV12-3 or TRBV12-4 to TRBJ2-7, with 7 bases matching TRBD2. Trimming cost V 7 bases and J 7 bases; bases outside gene matches: 10. CDR3 size: 13 residues.

The chain couples TRBV28 to TRBJ2-7; D remains unclear. The ends were cut back, 5 bases at V and 0 bases at J, with 11 bases in the middle. The CDR3 is 14 amino acids. Germline V gene sequence: CDR1 MDHEN, CDR2 SYDVKM. CDR3 nucleotide sequence: TGTGCCAGCAGTGTCAGTGGAAGCTCCTACGAGCAGTACTTC. Its translation: CASSVSGSSYEQYF.